One and the same sample provided the 5 T cell receptor beta chains below, sequenced in a study of identical twins. TCRdb ran MiXCR on the 5' RACE reads and lists one entry per CDR3 protein. This table has approximately 350,000 distinct CDR3 sequences, approximately 13% appearing once. The data were also submitted as part of a second study, on yellow fever vaccine responses in identical twins.

The sequenced sample consisted of CD8+ T cells sorted from blood. All receptors derive from a woman between 18 and 29 years old in good health.

CDR3 nucleotides: TGTGCCAGCAGTTTATCCCAAGGAAACATGAACACTGAAGCTTTCTTT. It specifies CASSLSQGNMNTEAFF. The chain couples TRBV27 to TRBJ1-1, with no clear D. Germline values: CDR1 MNHEY, CDR2 SMNVEV (reference sequence). The germline V and J ends were trimmed by 0 bases and 0 bases, with 11 bases remaining between them. The CDR3 length is 16 residues.

The chain combines TRBV4-1 with TRBJ1-4, with D hard to call. V dropped 0 bases and J dropped 3 bases, with 8 bases sitting between them. This CDR3 is 15 amino acids long. The germline gives CDR1 MGHRA, CDR2 YSYEKL. CDR3 DNA sequence: TGCGCCAGCAGCCAAGAGGATGTAGCTAATGAAAAACTGTTTTTT. This translates into CASSQEDVANEKLFF.

The V gene is TRBV7-9, the J gene TRBJ1-1, with 8 bases matching TRBD1. Unmatched junction bases numbered 9, after V lost 5 bases and J lost 1 base. From germline, CDR1 is SEHNR and CDR2 FQNEAQ (reference sequence). This CDR3 region has 16 residues. CDR3 loop: CASSEPEGTGNTEAFF. The CDR3 bases are TGTGCCAGCAGCGAACCCGAGGGGACAGGGAACACTGAAGCTTTCTTT.

This clonotype has a count of ten or more. CDR3 in amino acids: CASSSTGTGSGNEQFF. The CDR3 DNA sequence: TGCGCCAGCAGCTCGACCGGGACAGGGTCTGGGAATGAGCAGTTCTTC. This chain uses TRBV5-1 with TRBJ2-1; 9 bases line up with TRBD1. CDR1 and CDR2 from the germline V gene are SGHRS and YFSETQ. Trimming at V came to 3 bases and at J to 7 bases, leaving 11 bases not matched to a gene. CDR3 length: 16 residues. The whole variable domain, filled in from reference TRBV5-1 and TRBJ2-1, reads KAGVTQTPRYLIKTRGQQVTLSCSPISGHRSVSWYQQTPGQGLQFLFEYFSETQRNKGNFPGRFSGRQFSNSRSEMNVSTLELGDSALYLCASSSTGTGSGNEQFFGPGTRLTVL.

This clonotype was seen a handful of times. V gene TRBV5-1 combines with J gene TRBJ2-3; no firm D call. V shed 0 bases and J shed 4 bases, with 9 bases lying between them. The CDR3 is 14 amino acids. Per the germline V gene, CDR1 is SGHRS and CDR2 is YFSETQ. CDR3 in amino acids: CASSLDLPADTQYF. In DNA form, the CDR3 reads TGCGCCAGCAGCTTGGACCTTCCCGCAGATACGCAGTATTTT.